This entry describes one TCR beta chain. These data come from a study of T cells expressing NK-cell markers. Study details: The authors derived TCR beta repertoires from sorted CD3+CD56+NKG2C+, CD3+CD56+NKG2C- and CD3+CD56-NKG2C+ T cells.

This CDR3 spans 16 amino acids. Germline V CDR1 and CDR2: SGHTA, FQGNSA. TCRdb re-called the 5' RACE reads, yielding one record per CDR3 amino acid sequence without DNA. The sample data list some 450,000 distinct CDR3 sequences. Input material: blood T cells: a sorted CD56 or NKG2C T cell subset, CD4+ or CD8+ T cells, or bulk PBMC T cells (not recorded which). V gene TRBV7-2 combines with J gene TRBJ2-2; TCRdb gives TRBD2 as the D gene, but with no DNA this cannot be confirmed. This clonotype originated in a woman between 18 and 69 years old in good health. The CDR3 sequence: CASSPRLGGGTGELFF.